This is a list of T cell receptor beta chains from one sample in a study of control samples from healthy donors and cancer patients. TCRdb's copy holds only in-frame clones and misses some; the assay was immunoSEQ multiplex PCR. The repertoire holds 350,000 to 450,000 clones, with about 93% as singletons. Material for sequencing was PBMCs. All receptors derive from a man aged 40-49 years with head and neck cancer. Both conserved end residues are trimmed from each CDR3.

v_call	j_call	cdr3_aa
TRBV5-4	TRBJ2-5	ASSKGQQETQY
TRBV28	TRBJ1-2	ATLLVGEPFYGYT
TRBV6-5	TRBJ1-1	ASSETGEAEAF
TRBV18	TRBJ1-6	ASSPLADSPLH
TRBV29-1	TRBJ2-3	SVQGAGTDTQY
TRBV6-6	TRBJ1-3	ASTGTGPGNTIY
TRBV28	TRBJ1-5	ASSLWTGLQPQH
TRBV5-6	TRBJ1-1	ASSLRQGTLINTEAF
TRBV7-2	TRBJ2-2	ASGDSFTGELF
TRBV6-5	TRBJ2-5	ASTEASGLQETQY
TRBV7-2	TRBJ2-1	ASSLAGSGGPYNEQF
TRBV5-1	TRBJ2-1	ASSLATSGGDEQF
TRBV7-9	TRBJ2-2	ASSSPPPTSPNTGELF
TRBV7-3	TRBJ2-3	ASSLQGGAPDTQY
TRBV29-1	TRBJ2-7	SATSGRGSYEQY
TRBV25-1	TRBJ2-5	ASSVRETQY
TRBV7-2	TRBJ1-2	ASSLVSGTLYGYT
TRBV6-1	TRBJ1-2	ASSEEGGGLGYT
TRBV11-2	TRBJ1-4	ASSLGTEEYEKLF
TRBV27	TRBJ2-7	ASSLCYEQY
TRBV5-4	TRBJ1-2	ASSGRDRAGYT
TRBV28	TRBJ1-4	ASRTHGGNEKLF
TRBV28	TRBJ2-7	ASSFLYEQY
TRBV18	TRBJ1-4	ASSPMGVTNEKLF
TRBV2	TRBJ1-1	ASSRQTTEAF
TRBV7-9	TRBJ2-1	ASSEFGEGNEQF
TRBV28	TRBJ2-3	ASSSWGGVSTDTQY
TRBV5-1	TRBJ2-7	ASSLNVPSGEHHEQY
TRBV11-2	TRBJ2-1	ASSPLLRGGPNEQF
TRBV3-1/TRBV3-2	TRBJ2-3	ASSSRGPGTDTQY
TRBV15	TRBJ2-5	ATSRGTSGEETQY
TRBV25-1	TRBJ1-2	ASSELLATFMGYT
TRBV19	TRBJ1-3	ASSIDRAGNTIY
TRBV28	TRBJ1-1	ASSQTGNTNTEAF
TRBV7-2	TRBJ2-2	ASSLGQGSAGELF
TRBV3-1/TRBV3-2	TRBJ2-1	ASSPGGDPYNEQF
TRBV15	TRBJ2-1	ATSRGGPGGLGYNEQF
TRBV6-2/TRBV6-3	TRBJ2-3	ASSYPTSGRASSTDTQY
TRBV7-9	TRBJ2-1	ASSLGGQGADEQF
TRBV5-1	TRBJ1-1	ASSLGRGAAEAF
TRBV6-2/TRBV6-3	TRBJ1-5	ASSYRSGGFQPQH
TRBV5-1	TRBJ1-3	ASSFEGTGGNGNTIY
TRBV28	TRBJ2-4	ASLNLGRENIQY
TRBV5-4	TRBJ2-5	ASSAGGRETQY
TRBV19	TRBJ1-1	ASSILGSGLEAF
TRBV1	TRBJ2-2	TSSQEIGTGNCWRATGELF
TRBV9	TRBJ2-3	ASSVGASGHGTDTQY
TRBV10-2	TRBJ2-7	ASSEDGVASYEQY
TRBV5-1	TRBJ1-4	ASSPWTGNEKLF
TRBV4-2	TRBJ1-1	ASREITQPNTEAF
TRBV15	TRBJ1-2	ATSRDRGEGDWRYGYT
TRBV3-1/TRBV3-2	TRBJ2-7	ASSQGGGGGSYEQY
TRBV2	TRBJ1-5	ASSVQGINQPQH
TRBV9	TRBJ2-5	ASSVGLQETQY
TRBV6-2/TRBV6-3	TRBJ1-6	ASSYSDGGFSPLH
TRBV6-5	TRBJ1-1	ASLNLETATEAF
TRBV5-6	TRBJ1-2	ASSLGWVQDGYT
TRBV28	TRBJ2-7	ASSARAGVLHEQY
TRBV19	TRBJ2-1	ASNGARSNEQF